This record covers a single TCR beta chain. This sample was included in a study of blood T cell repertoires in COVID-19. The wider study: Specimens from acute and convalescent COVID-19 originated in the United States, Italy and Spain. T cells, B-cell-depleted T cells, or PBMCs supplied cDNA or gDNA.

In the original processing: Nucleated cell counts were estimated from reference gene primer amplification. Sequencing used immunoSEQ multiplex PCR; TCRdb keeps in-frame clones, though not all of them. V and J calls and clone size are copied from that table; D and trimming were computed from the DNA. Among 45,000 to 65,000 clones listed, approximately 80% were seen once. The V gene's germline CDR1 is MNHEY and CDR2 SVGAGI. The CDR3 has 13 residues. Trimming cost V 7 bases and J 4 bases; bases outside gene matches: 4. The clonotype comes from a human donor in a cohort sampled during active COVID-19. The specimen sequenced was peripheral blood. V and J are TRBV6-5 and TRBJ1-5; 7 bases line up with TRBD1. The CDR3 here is CASKGTVNQPQHF. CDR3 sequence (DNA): TGTGCCAGCAAGGGGACAGTTAATCAGCCCCAGCATTTT.